What follows are 16 T cell receptor beta chains derived from one specimen sequenced in a study of CD8 T cells in ankylosing spondylitis. Overall study results and limits: Among TCR beta sequences, a motif of several highly homologous variants appeared characteristic of ankylosing spondylitis blood.

MiXCR, run by TCRdb on the 5' RACE reads, gives a single entry per CDR3 protein. The table records fewer than 450,000 distinct CDR3 sequences, over 15% of them present only once. These receptors lack a known antigen. Sequenced input: blood, either unsorted or a sorted T cell fraction (not recorded which). These TCRs come from a male donor with ankylosing spondylitis.

The chain employs TRBV4-1 and TRBJ2-3, with 14 bases identical to TRBD2. Germline V gives CDR1 MGHRA, CDR2 YSYEKL. CDR3 length: 17 residues. Trimming at V came to 4 bases and at J to 4 bases, leaving 7 bases not matched to a gene. The CDR3 DNA reads TGCGCCAGCAGCCGGACGACTAGCGGGAGGGGCGCAGATACGCAGTATTTT. It encodes CASSRTTSGRGADTQYF.

The chain carries TRBV24-1 and TRBJ2-1; 11 nucleotides agree with TRBD1. Germline V CDR1 and CDR2: KGHDR, SFDVKD. This CDR3 has 15 amino acids. V lost 4 bases to trimming and J lost 6 bases; unmatched junction nucleotides: 4. CDR3 sequence: CATSEPGQGANEQFF. CDR3 nucleotides: TGTGCCACCAGTGAGCCCGGACAGGGGGCCAATGAGCAGTTCTTC.

This clonotype turned up a few times. The chain carries TRBV9 and TRBJ2-2; either TRBD1 or TRBD2 may supply D (5 bases each). The germline V gene encodes CDR1 SGDLS and CDR2 YYNGEE. The germline V and J ends were trimmed by 2 bases and 10 bases, with 12 bases remaining between them. The CDR3 is made up of 13 amino acids. CDR3 loop: CASSVGTPKELFF. CDR3 sequence (DNA): TGTGCCAGCAGCGTTGGGACGCCCAAGGAGCTGTTTTTT. Based on the CDR3 plus reference TRBV9 and TRBJ2-2, the full variable domain is DSGVTQTPKHLITATGQRVTLRCSPRSGDLSVYWYQQSLDQGLQFLIQYYNGEERAKGNILERFSAQQFPDLHSELNLSSLELGDSALYFCASSVGTPKELFFGEGSRLTVL.

There are a few counts of this clonotype. DNA for the CDR3: TGTGCCAGCAGCCAAGATCTCCAGGGAAATAATTCACCCCTCCACTTT. Residues: CASSQDLQGNNSPLHF. The chain has TRBV4-2 and TRBJ1-6, with D maybe TRBD1 (5 bases). CDR1 is LGHNA, CDR2 YNFKEQ, per germline. Trimming stripped 0 bases from V and 5 bases from J, with 11 bases between. This CDR3 has 16 residues.

The chain links TRBV7-9 to TRBJ1-4; D gene ambiguous. This CDR3 contains 13 residues. Germline-derived CDR1 and CDR2 are SEHNR and FQNEAQ (reference sequence). Deletions cut 5 bases from V and 10 bases from J, with 14 bases between. The CDR3 DNA sequence: TGTGCCAGCAGCCTAGAAGCTCTTGGAAAACTGTTTTTT. Protein product: CASSLEALGKLFF.

In its sample, this clonotype was seen a few times. V and J are TRBV10-3 and TRBJ1-5; D unresolved. V dropped 3 bases and J dropped 6 bases, with 6 bases sitting between them. This CDR3 is 12 amino acids long. CDR1 is ENHRY and CDR2 is SYGVKD in the germline V gene. The CDR3 here is CAISEVRQPQHF. CDR3 in DNA: TGTGCCATCAGTGAAGTCCGTCAGCCCCAGCATTTT.

This clonotype was counted many times. The gene calls are TRBV20-1 and TRBJ2-1, with TRBD2 matching 13 bases. The CDR3 spans 15 residues. V shed 6 bases and J 2 bases; nucleotides not matched to a gene: 4. CDR1 and CDR2 from the germline V gene are DFQATT and SNEGSKA (reference sequence). The CDR3 sequence: CSAGGLAGAYNEQFF. The CDR3 DNA sequence: TGCAGTGCGGGAGGACTAGCGGGGGCCTACAATGAGCAGTTCTTC.

The chain carries TRBV15 and TRBJ1-4; unclear D gene. CDR1 is LNHNV and CDR2 is YYDKDF in the germline V gene (reference sequence). V was cut by 1 base and J by 8 bases, with 11 bases left in between. This CDR3 contains 14 residues. CDR3 in amino acids: CATSRGPEGEKLFF. Written as DNA, the CDR3 is TGTGCCACCAGCAGAGGCCCAGAGGGAGAAAAACTGTTTTTT.

The chain employs TRBV6-1 and TRBJ2-5, with a weak D call TRBD2 (5 bases). Germline CDR1 and CDR2: MNHNS and SASEGT. The CDR3 loop spans 14 amino acids. Deletions cut 5 bases from V and 2 bases from J, with 12 bases between. CDR3 amino acids: CASSPSGQQETQYF. In DNA, the CDR3 is TGTGCCAGCAGTCCCAGCGGTCAGCAAGAGACCCAGTACTTC.

The chain carries TRBV25-1 and TRBJ1-6; D perhaps matches TRBD1 (6 bases). This CDR3 spans 13 amino acids. The V and J ends lost 7 bases and 6 bases respectively, with 10 bases between them. CDR1 is MGHDK, CDR2 SYGVNS, per germline. CDR3 sequence (DNA): TGTGCCAGCACAGGACAGATTAATTCACCCCTCCACTTT. Translation: CASTGQINSPLHF.

The chain joins TRBV29-1 to TRBJ2-5, with D uncertain. V was clipped by 3 bases and J by 0 bases, with 11 bases between them. The CDR3 sequence is 14 residues long. Germline V CDR1 and CDR2: SQVTM, ANQGSEA. DNA for the CDR3: TGCAGCGTTGAGGTGGCAGCCAACCAAGAGACCCAGTACTTC. Translating gives CSVEVAANQETQYF. The variable domain in full, completed from reference TRBV29-1 and TRBJ2-5, reads SAVISQKPSRDICQRGTSLTIQCQVDSQVTMMFWYRQQPGQSLTLIATANQGSEATYESGFVIDKFPISRPNLTFSTLTVSNMSPEDSSIYLCSVEVAANQETQYFGPGTRLLVL.

This clonotype was recorded a few times. The CDR3 nucleotides are TGTGCCAGCAGCGACAGGGATTCACCCCTCCACTTT. As protein: CASSDRDSPLHF. The V gene is TRBV3-1, the J gene TRBJ1-6, with 7 bases matching TRBD1. Germline trimming cut 5 bases from V and 8 bases from J; bases unmatched to any gene: 0. The CDR3 has 12 amino acids. CDR1 and CDR2 from the germline V gene are LGHDT and YNNKEL (reference sequence).

This clonotype occurred a few times. The V and J genes are TRBV4-2 and TRBJ2-2, with unresolved D. V gave up 0 bases and J gave up 5 bases, with 4 bases separating them. CDR1 is LGHNA, CDR2 YNFKEQ, per germline. This CDR3 spans 13 amino acids. CDR3 loop: CASSQEATGELFF. CDR3 sequence (DNA): TGTGCCAGCAGCCAAGAAGCTACCGGGGAGCTGTTTTTT.

The DNA for the CDR3 is TGTGCCATCAGTGTTTTGACAGGGGCAGGCTACACCTTC. The encoded protein is CAISVLTGAGYTF. The chain links TRBV10-3 to TRBJ1-2, with TRBD1 matching 8 bases. Trimming cost V 4 bases and J 8 bases; bases outside gene matches: 6. The CDR3 loop spans 13 amino acids. CDR1 and CDR2 from the germline V gene are ENHRY and SYGVKD.

V usage is TRBV6-5 and J usage is TRBJ2-7; D could derive from TRBD1 or TRBD2 (5 bases each). The V end was cut by 1 base, the J end by 0 bases, with 10 bases between. Germline loops: CDR1 MNHEY, CDR2 SVGAGI. This CDR3 has 15 amino acids. The CDR3: CASSYYPGSSYEQYF. CDR3 sequence (DNA): TGTGCCAGCAGTTACTACCCAGGGAGCTCCTACGAGCAGTACTTC.

This clonotype has a handful of counts. The rearrangement uses TRBV6-1 and TRBJ1-4; tentative D call: TRBD1 (6 bases). This CDR3 comprises 16 residues. Looked up from germline, CDR1 is MNHNS and CDR2 is SASEGT. V was shortened by 8 bases and J by 0 bases, with 16 bases between the two germline ends. CDR3 in amino acids: CASAREGGPTNEKLFF. CDR3 sequence (DNA): TGTGCCAGCGCCAGGGAGGGGGGACCAACTAATGAAAAACTGTTTTTT.